The next 30 T cell receptor beta chains were all read from a single sample in a study of blood T cells in healthy people across ages. For the second PCR, which ran for about 7 to 11 cycles, a sample-barcoded 5' primer and a J-beta primer mix were used. TCRdb used MiXCR to reprocess the 5' RACE reads, holding one entry per CDR3 protein. The sample lists 600,000 to 800,000 distinct CDR3 sequences; approximately 52% were seen once. The sequencing sample was made of blood. The source is a woman over 75 in good health.

This clonotype was seen once. The J gene is TRBJ1-2, the V gene TRBV18; D not resolved. The CDR3 runs 12 residues. Germline V gene data show CDR1 as KGHSH and CDR2 as LQKENI. V was trimmed by 2 bases and J by 3 bases, leaving 4 bases between them. DNA of the CDR3: TGTGCCAGCTCACCAGACGACTATGGCTACACCTTC. This sequence encodes CASSPDDYGYTF.

This clonotype was counted many times. This chain uses TRBV9 with TRBJ2-7, with D uncertain. Per germline, CDR1 SGDLS and CDR2 YYNGEE. The V and J ends lost 4 bases and 6 bases respectively, with 14 bases between them. This CDR3 region has 13 residues. CDR3 nucleotides: TGTGCCAGCAGCCCTAGTCCCATGGGCGAGCAGTACTTC. Its translation: CASSPSPMGEQYF.

With regard to this clonotype: A much bigger clone sits one base away, suggesting this may be a read error. The chain links TRBV6-6 to TRBJ2-5, with 7 bases identical to TRBD2. CDR3 size: 15 residues. CDR1 is MNHNY and CDR2 is SVGAGI in the germline V gene (reference sequence). The junction had 17 bases not matched to a gene; V was cut back by 5 bases and J by 11 bases. CDR3: CASSRREPSRHEQYF. CDR3 nucleotides: TGTGCCAGCAGTAGGCGGGAGCCGAGTAGGCATGAGCAGTACTTC.

The chain combines TRBV5-1 with TRBJ1-6; D remains ambiguous. V was clipped by 0 bases and J by 8 bases, with 9 bases between them. The CDR3 loop spans 14 amino acids. Germline assignment: CDR1 SGHRS and CDR2 YFSETQ. Here the CDR3 reads CASSLDRPDSPLHF. CDR3 coding DNA: TGCGCCAGCAGCTTGGACAGACCCGATTCACCCCTCCACTTT.

On this clonotype itself: A junction end diverges from the germline sequence, so it may reflect a read error. V and J are TRBV9 and TRBJ2-1, with 10 bases lining up with TRBD2. Germline V gene lookup returns CDR1 SGDLS and CDR2 YYNGEE. This CDR3 spans 15 amino acids. For the CDR3, the DNA is TGCGCCAGCAGCGTAAGAACTAGCGGGATCAAGGAGCAGTTCTTC. Translation gives CASSVRTSGIKEQFF.

This clonotype was counted ten times or more. The chain uses TRBV27 and TRBJ1-2, with D perhaps matching TRBD1 (5 bases). The length of the CDR3 is 15 residues. Germline V lookup: CDR1 MNHEY, CDR2 SMNVEV (reference sequence). V was pared by 6 bases and J by 3 bases, with 17 bases between. The CDR3 loop is CASRALTEIDYGYTF. CDR3 DNA sequence: TGTGCCAGCAGGGCTTTGACAGAGATAGACTATGGCTACACCTTC.

This clonotype was picked up a small number of times. This sequence joins TRBV5-1 and TRBJ1-1, with D hard to call. V lost 0 bases and J 1 base, leaving 10 bases between the germline ends. CDR1 is SGHRS, CDR2 YFSETQ, per germline. The CDR3 runs to 15 residues. The CDR3 region is CASSLAFAENTEAFF. The CDR3 nucleotides are TGCGCCAGCAGCTTGGCCTTCGCCGAGAACACTGAAGCTTTCTTT.

J is TRBJ2-3 and V is TRBV20-1, with TRBD2 matching 15 bases. This CDR3 region has 17 residues. V lost 6 bases to trimming and J lost 6 bases; unmatched junction nucleotides: 13. The germline CDR1 and CDR2 sequences are DFQATT and SNEGSKA (reference sequence). The CDR3 sequence is CSALENGLAGGRDTQYF. CDR3 sequence (DNA): TGCAGTGCCTTGGAGAACGGACTAGCGGGGGGGAGGGATACGCAGTATTTT.

About this clonotype: This may stem from a read error, because a much larger clone lies one nucleotide away. CDR3 nucleotide sequence: TGTGCCCCGATGAGTCTAGATGAGTACTTC. Protein product: CAPMSLDEYF. The genes are TRBV6-2 or TRBV6-3 and TRBJ2-7, with D hard to call. Trimming pared 11 bases from V and 11 bases from J, leaving 16 bases between. The CDR3 runs 10 residues. Looked up from germline, CDR1 is MNHEY and CDR2 is SVGEGT.

In nucleotides, the CDR3 is TGTGCCAGCAGCCAAGGTCTAGCGGGGCTCACAACTAACTATGGCTACACCTTC. It specifies CASSQGLAGLTTNYGYTF. The rearrangement uses TRBV3-1 and TRBJ1-2; a weak D match, TRBD1 (5 bases). CDR1 LGHDT and CDR2 YNNKEL come from the germline V gene (reference sequence). This CDR3 is built from 18 residues. Trimming cost V 1 base and J 0 bases, with 18 bases left between them.

This clonotype was recorded many times. This sequence joins TRBV5-1 and TRBJ2-3; 8 bases match TRBD1. The CDR3 has 15 amino acids. V lost 2 bases, J lost 4 bases, and 6 bases stayed unmatched. Germline V gene lookup returns CDR1 SGHRS and CDR2 YFSETQ. CDR3 sequence reads: CASSLQDREADTQYF. The CDR3 nucleotides are TGCGCCAGCAGCTTACAGGACAGGGAGGCAGATACGCAGTATTTT.

This clonotype was seen a handful of times. The chain combines TRBV7-2 with TRBJ2-1, with unresolved D. The CDR3 runs to 12 residues. Trimming pared 3 bases from V and 10 bases from J, leaving 10 bases between. Germline V gene sequence: CDR1 SGHTA, CDR2 FQGNSA. CDR3 loop: CASSFGPSEQFF. The CDR3 DNA sequence: TGTGCCAGCAGCTTTGGCCCAAGCGAGCAGTTCTTC.

This chain connects TRBV25-1 to TRBJ1-5; no definite D call. Germline V gene sequence: CDR1 MGHDK, CDR2 SYGVNS. The CDR3 totals 15 residues. V lost 4 bases to trimming and J lost 7 bases, with 17 bases between them. The CDR3 DNA reads TGTGCCAGCAGTGCAAAGGGATGGTACGGCCAGCCCCAGCATTTT. This codes for CASSAKGWYGQPQHF.

The chain has TRBV12-3 or TRBV12-4 and TRBJ2-5; the match to TRBD1 covers 12 bases. This CDR3 has 16 residues. Trimming removed 3 bases from V and 11 bases from J; junction bases left unmatched: 13. CDR3 DNA: TGTGCCAGCAGTTTGGGGTCCGGGACAGGGGGCTATGAGCAGTACTTC. This encodes CASSLGSGTGGYEQYF.

The chain is built from TRBV12-5 and TRBJ2-7; weak D call: TRBD1 (6 bases). The better agreement between TRBJ2-5 and the DNA end casts doubt on the J call. Germline loops: CDR1 LGHNT, CDR2 FRNRAP. This CDR3 spans 16 amino acids. The CDR3 DNA reads TGTGCTAGTGGTTTCCCGACAGGCAACCTATTGCGGACCCAGTACTTC. Encoded protein: CASGFPTGNLLRTQYF.

This chain connects TRBV12-3 or TRBV12-4 to TRBJ1-1; possible D gene TRBD1, 6 bases. The CDR3 consists of 13 residues. The V end was cut by 3 bases, the J end by 8 bases, with 13 bases between. The CDR3 here is CASSFGDTGEAFF. Here the CDR3 DNA reads TGTGCCAGCAGTTTTGGGGACACCGGGGAAGCTTTCTTT.

This clonotype has ten or more counts. The chain employs TRBV10-2 and TRBJ2-3; the D gene could be TRBD1 or TRBD2 (5 bases each). Per germline, CDR1 WSHSY and CDR2 SAAADI. The CDR3 has 18 amino acids. V gave up 3 bases and J gave up 4 bases, with 23 bases separating them. The CDR3 region is CASSESRPVRGRADTQYF. The CDR3 DNA follows: TGCGCCAGCAGTGAATCCCGCCCCGTTCGGGGCAGGGCAGATACGCAGTATTTT.

This clonotype came up a few times. The J gene is TRBJ2-1, the V gene TRBV3-1; weak D call: TRBD2 (6 bases). Trimming removed 2 bases at V and 9 bases at J, with 14 bases between. Germline V gives CDR1 LGHDT, CDR2 YNNKEL (reference sequence). There are 14 residues in the CDR3. CDR3 coding DNA: TGTGCCAGCAGCCAATTCGGGGGATTCGGTGAGCAGTTCTTC. Its translation: CASSQFGGFGEQFF.

This clonotype was observed a handful of times. This sequence joins TRBV3-1 and TRBJ2-3; D possibly uses TRBD1 or TRBD2 (5 bases each). The CDR3 totals 12 residues. The V end lost 2 bases, the J end lost 8 bases, and 8 bases lay between the germline ends. CDR1 is LGHDT, CDR2 YNNKEL, per germline (reference sequence). The CDR3, as DNA: TGTGCCAGCAGCCAAACGAGGGGTACGCAGTATTTT. The encoded protein is CASSQTRGTQYF.

About this clonotype itself: This clone may be a read error of a much larger clone one base away. The rearrangement joins TRBV5-1 to TRBJ1-2; TRBD1 might be the D (6 bases). CDR3 length: 15 residues. Germline V gene lookup returns CDR1 SGHRS and CDR2 YFSETQ. The CDR3 loop reads CASSLLPGHRYSYTF. CDR3 in DNA: TGCGCCAGCAGCCTGCTACCGGGACACCGCTATAGCTACACCTTC.

There are a few counts of this clonotype. V usage is TRBV7-2 and J usage is TRBJ2-5; a possible D gene is TRBD2 (6 bases). Germline CDR1 SGHTA, CDR2 FQGNSA. The V and J ends lost 1 base and 4 bases respectively, with 13 bases between them. The CDR3 consists of 15 residues. The CDR3 loop is CASSLDPGVSETQYF. The CDR3 bases are TGTGCCAGCAGCTTAGACCCGGGGGTATCAGAGACCCAGTACTTC.

This clonotype was found many times. The V call is TRBV20-1, the J call TRBJ2-7; 8 nucleotides line up with TRBD1. CDR1 DFQATT and CDR2 SNEGSKA come from the germline V gene (reference sequence). This CDR3 has 18 amino acids. Trimming at V came to 3 bases and at J to 2 bases, leaving 18 bases not matched to a gene. The CDR3: CSARGGSRQGKRTYEQYF. In DNA form, the CDR3 reads TGCAGTGCTAGGGGGGGCAGTCGACAGGGGAAGAGAACCTACGAGCAGTACTTC.

This clonotype came up many times. The gene calls are TRBV7-2 and TRBJ2-7, with no clear D. Germline CDR1 is SGHTA and CDR2 is FQGNSA. The CDR3 is made up of 12 amino acids. V was pared by 1 base and J by 8 bases, with 9 bases between. CDR3 coding DNA: TGTGCCAGCAGCTTAGAAGCACCAAAGCAGTACTTC. It encodes CASSLEAPKQYF.

V gene TRBV25-1 combines with J gene TRBJ2-7, with 7 bases fitting TRBD1. The J call may not be correct, given that the DNA end is closer to TRBJ2-4. Germline-derived CDR1 and CDR2 are MGHDK and SYGVNS. This CDR3 comprises 15 residues. Written as DNA, the CDR3 is TGTGCCAGCAGTGACTTTAACAGGGGAAGGAACATTCAGTACTTC. Amino acids: CASSDFNRGRNIQYF.

This sequence joins TRBV6-4 and TRBJ2-1; TRBD2 agrees at 7 bases. TRBJ2-7 matches the DNA end more closely, so the J call is doubtful. The CDR3 has 17 amino acids. CDR1 and CDR2 (germline): MRHNA, SNTAGT. The CDR3 spells CASSPTASGGSYNEQYF. The CDR3 region has the DNA TGTGCCAGCAGTCCTACAGCTAGCGGAGGCTCCTACAATGAGCAGTACTTC.

The chain joins TRBV7-9 to TRBJ2-2; D remains unclear. This CDR3 has 12 residues. Trimming left V 2 bases short and J 7 bases short, with 5 bases between. Germline CDR1 SEHNR, CDR2 FQNEAQ (reference sequence). CDR3 DNA: TGTGCCAGCAGCTTACCAGTCGGGGAGCTGTTTTTT. Translating it yields CASSLPVGELFF.

This clonotype has more than one count but fewer than ten. The chain combines TRBV20-1 with TRBJ2-5, with a weak D call TRBD1 (5 bases). Trimming cost V 5 bases and J 2 bases, with 18 bases left between them. The germline V gene encodes CDR1 DFQATT and CDR2 SNEGSKA (reference sequence). The CDR3 sequence is 15 residues long. CDR3 sequence: CSARVAQTAQETQYF. CDR3 coding DNA: TGCAGTGCTCGAGTTGCGCAGACAGCACAAGAGACCCAGTACTTC.

V and J are TRBV29-1 and TRBJ2-1, with 8 nucleotides matching TRBD2. With the DNA end fitting TRBJ2-7 better, the J assignment may be wrong. CDR1 and CDR2 (germline): SQVTM, ANQGSEA. This CDR3 contains 17 residues. CDR3 DNA sequence: TGCAGCGTCGTCCCACGGGGTGCAGCAAGCGGGAGTAATGAGCAGTACTTC. Its translation is CSVVPRGAASGSNEQYF.

The rearrangement uses TRBV7-4 and TRBJ1-4; D possibly corresponds to TRBD1 (5 bases). Germline loops: CDR1 SGHVT, CDR2 SQSDAQ. This CDR3 has 16 amino acids. Deletions cut 5 bases from V and 0 bases from J, with 13 bases between. CDR3 DNA: TGTGCCAGCAGCGGGACGTCCGTTGCAACTAATGAAAAACTGTTTTTT. Its translation: CASSGTSVATNEKLFF.

The chain joins TRBV7-2 to TRBJ2-4; 12 bases align to TRBD2. V lost 5 bases and J lost 0; bases outside the gene matches: 11. Germline CDR1 reads SGHTA; CDR2 reads FQGNSA. CDR3 size: 19 residues. In DNA, the CDR3 is TGTGCCAGCAGCCAGAGAACGGGACTAGCGGGCTTAGCCAAAAACATTCAGTACTTC. Its translation is CASSQRTGLAGLAKNIQYF.